This TCR beta chain was found in a study of cytomegalovirus exposure and HLA in healthy donors. General study findings and limits: Productive rates of about 87% or about 30% were seen for most TCR beta V segments in an earlier analysis. Among donors in an Asian-associated ancestry cluster, a later analysis reportedly found fewer N-insertions than the roughly 670-donor mean. Analysis was carried out at a later point, and it linked a missense DCLRE1C variant to TCR beta V- and J-gene trimming. Across donors, presence/absence analyses took sequencing depth to be roughly uniform.

With regard to this clone: Its antigen remains unidentified.

This PCR relied on a set of 60 Vbeta primers and 13 Jbeta primers. Data came from immunoSEQ multiplex PCR; TCRdb stores just in-frame clones and leaves some out. This table has fewer than 130,000 clones, 74% appearing once. The CDR3 is 16 amino acids. V was pared by 1 base and J by 6 bases, with 16 bases between. CDR1 is SGHTA, CDR2 FQGNSA, per germline. The chain carries TRBV7-2 and TRBJ1-5; the D gene is possibly TRBD1 (5 bases). The receptor was derived from a man between 50 and 59 years old in good health and CMV-seropositive. Sequenced material: PBMCs. Here the CDR3 DNA reads TGTGCCAGCAGCTTAGGACTATTGGGGAGGGGTCAGCCCCAGCATTTT. Residues: CASSLGLLGRGQPQHF.